The clone carrying this T cell receptor (beta chain) has a count of ten or more. As yet, its antigen is unknown. Trimming cost V 5 bases and J 4 bases; bases outside gene matches: 16. The CDR3 runs 16 residues. The germline V gene has CDR1 DFQATT and CDR2 SNEGSKA (reference sequence). Library preparation (for TCRbeta) was performed with unique molecular identifiers. A single record per CDR3 protein comes from TCRdb applying MiXCR to the PCR reads. Here the sample spans about 600,000 distinct CDR3 sequences, 23% being singletons. The data stem from a study of T-cell reconstitution after alpha-beta-depleted transplantation in children. General observations from the study: Diversity and T-cell counts at one year after transplant derived mostly from new T cells. Where alpha-beta T cells came from about two months after transplant was reportedly several hundred expanded graft clones. TCRbeta diversity was high at day 60 in some patients (a result of surviving recipient T cells and thymic progenitors).

This clonotype originated in a boy under three years old who had a stem cell transplant for acute myeloid leukemia, so the T cells may come from the graft donor. This material consisted of PBMCs, mostly from graft donor cells, taken 360 days after TCRalphabeta/CD19-depleted stem cell transplant. The V and J genes are TRBV20-1 and TRBJ2-7; TRBD2 matches 8 bases. The CDR3 reads CSAAPITPGGLYEQYF. The CDR3 DNA is TGCAGTGCTGCGCCCATCACACCGGGGGGGCTGTACGAGCAGTACTTC.